This TCR beta chain derives from a study of T cells in Graves' hyperthyroidism and ophthalmopathy. Overall study context: Blood was drawn when the patient was first diagnosed and still untreated.

At least ten counts were recorded for this clonotype. Any patient presenting with uncontrolled infection, other autoimmune disease, pregnancy or lactation was left out. The germline V gene encodes CDR1 SGHTA and CDR2 FQGNSA. This CDR3 is 14 amino acids long. Trimming pared 2 bases from V and 5 bases from J, leaving 12 bases between. The CDR3 regions of TCR beta were amplified from RNA transcripts. The primer set for the first-round RT-PCR of the TCR CDR3 was HTBI. TCRdb independently ran MiXCR on the multiplex PCR reads; one entry per CDR3 protein. This table has 700,000 to 850,000 distinct CDR3 sequences, over 35% appearing once.

Sequences were obtained from blood. The receptor's source is a middle-aged woman with Graves' hyperthyroidism. The rearrangement uses TRBV7-2 and TRBJ1-2, with D perhaps matching TRBD1 (5 bases). The CDR3 nucleotides are TGTGCCAGCAGCTTATGGGACGAGGGGTATGGCTACACCTTC. Its translation: CASSLWDEGYGYTF. The whole variable domain, filled in from reference TRBV7-2 and TRBJ1-2, reads GAGVSQSPSNKVTEKGKDVELRCDPISGHTALYWYRQSLGQGLEFLIYFQGNSAPDKSGLPSDRFSAERTGGSVSTLTIQRTQQEDSAVYLCASSLWDEGYGYTFGSGTRLTVV.